These 17 T cell receptor beta chains were all obtained from the same sample, sequenced in a study of T cell responses to AZD1222 COVID-19 vaccine. Profiling relied on immunoSEQ multiplex PCR, and the TCRdb table lists in-frame clones only, not all of them. This sample has 100,000 or so clones; 84% occur once, and the top ten carry about a sixth. The sequenced sample was peripheral blood, obtained on day 0 of AZD1222 vaccination. The receptors originated from an adult in good health.

The chain carries TRBV28 and TRBJ1-2, with a tentative D call TRBD1 (6 bases). The CDR3 length is 15 residues. The V end lost 4 bases, the J end lost 4 bases, and 16 bases lay between the germline ends. Per the germline V gene, CDR1 is MDHEN and CDR2 is SYDVKM. The CDR3 spells CASSSRGGGGYGYTF. The DNA for the CDR3 is TGTGCCAGCAGTTCCCGAGGCGGGGGCGGCTATGGCTACACCTTC.

The chain combines TRBV27 with TRBJ2-7, with 8 bases that match TRBD2. Germline trimming cut 7 bases from V and 2 bases from J; bases unmatched to any gene: 10. The CDR3 has 15 residues. Germline V gene data show CDR1 as MNHEY and CDR2 as SMNVEV (reference sequence). This CDR3 reads CASNPSSGRPYEQYF. The CDR3 bases are TGTGCCAGCAACCCCTCTAGCGGGCGGCCCTACGAGCAGTACTTC.

This chain connects TRBV9 to TRBJ2-1, with 7 bases aligning to TRBD2. The ends lost 0 bases at V and 6 bases at J; junction bases unmatched: 6. There are 15 residues in the CDR3. Germline-derived CDR1 and CDR2 are SGDLS and YYNGEE. The CDR3 protein is CASSVGGTTFNEQFF. CDR3 nucleotides: TGTGCCAGCAGCGTAGGCGGGACTACCTTCAATGAGCAGTTCTTC.

This clone has more than one count but fewer than ten. The junction shows a germline mismatch at one end, possibly a read error. The chain employs TRBV19 and TRBJ1-1; 7 bases line up with TRBD1. CDR3 length: 16 amino acids. In germline, CDR1 is LNHDA, CDR2 SQIVND (reference sequence). The CDR3 loop is CASIIGGHFGNTEAFF. CDR3 bases: TGTGCCAGTATTATAGGGGGCCATTTCGGGAACACTGAAGCTTTCTTT.

The chain is built from TRBV15 and TRBJ2-1; D remains ambiguous. The CDR3 totals 13 residues. The V gene's germline CDR1 is LNHNV and CDR2 YYDKDF (reference sequence). Trimming took off 0 bases at V and 7 bases at J, with 7 bases between the two ends. This chain's CDR3 is CATSREIWNEQFF. The CDR3 nucleotides are TGTGCCACCAGCAGAGAAATTTGGAATGAGCAGTTCTTC.

The genes are TRBV7-2 and TRBJ2-1, with 9 bases fitting TRBD2. Trimming removed 2 bases from V and 5 bases from J; junction bases left unmatched: 4. The CDR3 spans 15 residues. Per the germline V gene, CDR1 is SGHTA and CDR2 is FQGNSA. Here the CDR3 reads CASSLTAGGHNEQFF. DNA for the CDR3: TGTGCCAGCAGCTTAACAGCGGGAGGCCACAATGAGCAGTTCTTC.

The chain links TRBV28 to TRBJ2-2, with 10 bases identical to TRBD2. CDR3 length: 17 residues. Unmatched junction bases numbered 8, after V lost 2 bases and J lost 5 bases. The germline V gene encodes CDR1 MDHEN and CDR2 SYDVKM. CDR3 DNA: TGTGCCAGCAGTTTACCCGGACTAGCGGTCGGAACCGGGGAGCTGTTTTTT. Translated, it gives CASSLPGLAVGTGELFF.

The chain recombines TRBV18 with TRBJ2-1; 7 positions agree with TRBD1. The germline CDR1 and CDR2 sequences are KGHSH and LQKENI. CDR3 size: 14 residues. J lost 16 bases, V lost 3 bases, and 15 bases had no gene match. The CDR3 coding sequence is TGTGCCAGCTCACCTGAGGAAGGCAGGGGGAATGGATTCTTC. It specifies CASSPEEGRGNGFF.

This clone showed up just once. The gene calls are TRBV30 and TRBJ1-1; D perhaps matches TRBD1 (5 bases). V was shortened by 0 bases and J by 4 bases, with 9 bases between the two germline ends. The CDR3 consists of 13 residues. Looked up from germline, CDR1 is GTSNPN and CDR2 is SVGIG (reference sequence). CDR3 protein: CAWSVRGGTEAFF. The CDR3 bases are TGTGCCTGGAGTGTACGGGGGGGCACTGAAGCTTTCTTT.

This clone was picked up one time. The chain recombines TRBV7-2 with TRBJ1-4; possibly TRBD1 for D (6 bases). CDR3 length equals 18 residues. The V and J ends lost 3 bases and 1 base respectively, with 18 bases between them. Germline V gives CDR1 SGHTA, CDR2 FQGNSA. CDR3 DNA sequence: TGTGCCAGCAGCTTCGGGCGCCTCAGGGGTGGAACTAATGAAAAACTGTTTTTT. Residues: CASSFGRLRGGTNEKLFF.

Only a few counts were recorded for this clone. J is TRBJ1-2 and V is TRBV5-1; tentatively, D is TRBD1 (5 bases). CDR3 size: 14 residues. V shed 5 bases and J shed 4 bases, with 15 bases lying between them. Germline values: CDR1 SGHRS, CDR2 YFSETQ. The DNA for the CDR3 is TGCGCCAGCAGGATGGGACCGAACTCCTATGGCTACACCTTC. Its translation: CASRMGPNSYGYTF.

This clone is a singleton in its sample. The chain joins TRBV7-6 to TRBJ2-1, with D maybe TRBD1 (6 bases). V lost 3 bases to trimming and J lost 6 bases, with 21 bases between them. CDR3 length: 17 amino acids. Germline assignment: CDR1 SGHVS and CDR2 FNYEAQ. The CDR3 coding sequence is TGTGCCAGCAGCTTGGGTGCGCTCAGGGGCGCATTCAATGAGCAGTTCTTC. Its translation: CASSLGALRGAFNEQFF.

V is TRBV28 and J is TRBJ2-1; 12 nucleotides align to TRBD2. V shed 11 bases, J shed 7 bases, and the junction held 3 bases outside the gene matches. This CDR3 spans 12 amino acids. Germline CDR1 and CDR2: MDHEN and SYDVKM. Here the CDR3 reads CALAGGLNEQFF. In nucleotides, the CDR3 is TGTGCCCTAGCGGGGGGGCTGAATGAGCAGTTCTTC.

This rearrangement joins TRBV6-6 to TRBJ2-1; TRBD1 matches 7 bases. V lost 6 bases to trimming and J lost 0 bases; unmatched junction nucleotides: 8. CDR1 and CDR2 from the germline V gene are MNHNY and SVGAGI (reference sequence). The CDR3 covers 16 residues. The chain's CDR3 is CASRRRQGGSYNEQFF. The CDR3 DNA follows: TGTGCCAGCAGGAGGCGACAGGGTGGCTCCTACAATGAGCAGTTCTTC.

The chain has TRBV12-5 and TRBJ2-5; D uncertain. The V gene's germline CDR1 is LGHNT and CDR2 FRNRAP. The CDR3 covers 14 residues. V lost 6 bases to trimming and J lost 5 bases, with 16 bases between them. The CDR3 sequence is CASGPGPARETQYF. The CDR3, as DNA: TGTGCTAGTGGCCCCGGGCCTGCAAGGGAGACCCAGTACTTC.

The V and J genes are TRBV24-1 and TRBJ2-5; D is possibly TRBD1 or TRBD2 (5 bases each). Germline assignment: CDR1 KGHDR and CDR2 SFDVKD. Trimming took 9 bases from V and 2 from J, leaving 9 bases between them. This CDR3 region has 12 residues. CDR3 sequence reads: CATEGTQETQYF. As DNA, the CDR3 is TGTGCCACCGAGGGGACGCAAGAGACCCAGTACTTC.

This CDR3 reads CASSQGNINSPLHF. CDR3 DNA: TGCGCCAGCAGCCAAGGAAACATAAATTCACCCCTCCACTTT. V is TRBV4-3 and J is TRBJ1-6; D gene ambiguous. The CDR3 length is 14 residues. Between the trimmed V and J ends, which lost 1 base and 7 bases, there was a span of 8 bases. Germline CDR1 and CDR2: LGHNA and YSLEER.